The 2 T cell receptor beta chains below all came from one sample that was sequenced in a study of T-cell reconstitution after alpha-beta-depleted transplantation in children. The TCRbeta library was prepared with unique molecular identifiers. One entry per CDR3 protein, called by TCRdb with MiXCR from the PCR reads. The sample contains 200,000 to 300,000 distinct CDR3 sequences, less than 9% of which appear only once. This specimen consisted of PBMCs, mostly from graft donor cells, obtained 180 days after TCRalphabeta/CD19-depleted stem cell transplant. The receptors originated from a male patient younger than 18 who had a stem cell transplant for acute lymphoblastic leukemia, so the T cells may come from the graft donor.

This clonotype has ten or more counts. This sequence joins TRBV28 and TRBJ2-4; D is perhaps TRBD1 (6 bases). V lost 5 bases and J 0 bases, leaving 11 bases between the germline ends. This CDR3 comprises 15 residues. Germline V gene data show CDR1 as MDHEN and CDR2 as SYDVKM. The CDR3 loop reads CASSPGTLAKNIQYF. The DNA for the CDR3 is TGTGCCAGCAGTCCCGGGACACTAGCCAAAAACATTCAGTACTTC. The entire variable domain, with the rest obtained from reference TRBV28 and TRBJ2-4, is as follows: DVKVTQSSRYLVKRTGEKVFLECVQDMDHENMFWYRQDPGLGLRLIYFSYDVKMKEKGDIPEGYSVSREKKERFSLILESASTNQTSMYLCASSPGTLAKNIQYFGAGTRLSVL.

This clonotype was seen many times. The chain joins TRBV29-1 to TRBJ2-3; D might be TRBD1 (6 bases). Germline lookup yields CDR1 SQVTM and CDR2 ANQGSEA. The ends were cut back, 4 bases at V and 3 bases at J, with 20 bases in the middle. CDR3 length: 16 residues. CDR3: CSVGGGNAGGTDTQYF. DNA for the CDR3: TGCAGCGTTGGAGGGGGTAATGCGGGCGGTACAGATACGCAGTATTTT.